Listed here are 20 T cell receptor beta chains from one sample, sequenced in a study of T cells in localized non-small cell lung cancer. Only in-frame clones appear in the TCRdb table, and some are missing; sequencing was by immunoSEQ multiplex PCR. The sample shows about 2,900 clones, about 25% of them seen only once. Sequencing used lung tumor tissue, obtained before any cancer treatment. Source of these receptors: a male donor aged 60 or over with stage III lung adenocarcinoma.

The chain combines TRBV5-1 with TRBJ2-1; a possible D gene is TRBD1 (6 bases). CDR3 size: 15 residues. Trimming removed 3 bases from V and 6 bases from J, with 16 bases in between. The germline V gene has CDR1 SGHRS and CDR2 YFSETQ. The CDR3 is CASSSGTPPANEQFF. DNA for the CDR3: TGCGCCAGCAGCTCCGGGACACCTCCCGCCAATGAGCAGTTCTTC.

In this sample, this clone is medium-sized (0.01 to 0.1%). The chain couples TRBV11-3 to TRBJ1-2, with D unresolved. The V and J ends lost 5 bases and 5 bases respectively, with 21 bases between them. Germline assignment: CDR1 SGHNT and CDR2 YENEEA. The CDR3 is made up of 16 amino acids. For the CDR3, the DNA is TGTGCCAGCAGCCCGGAGGAGGGCGGAACAAAATATGGCTACACCTTC. Protein: CASSPEEGGTKYGYTF.

The J gene is TRBJ2-2, the V gene TRBV19, with D uncertain. The V gene lost 0 bases and the J gene lost 5 bases, with 7 bases spanning the gap. Germline-derived CDR1 and CDR2 are LNHDA and SQIVND (reference sequence). The CDR3 contains 14 residues. The CDR3 DNA sequence: TGTGCCAGTAGTATAGAACCCCTAACCGGGGAGCTGTTTTTT. This sequence encodes CASSIEPLTGELFF.

By sample fraction, this clone is large. V usage is TRBV6-8 and J usage is TRBJ1-1; no reliable D call. Germline V CDR1 and CDR2: MNHGY, SAAAGT. CDR3 length: 12 residues. V lost 11 bases, J lost 3 bases, and 13 bases lay in between. CDR3 amino acids: CAARRGYTEAFF. Written as DNA, the CDR3 is TGTGCCGCTCGCCGTGGTTACACTGAAGCTTTCTTT.

J is TRBJ1-4 and V is TRBV4-1, with TRBD1 matching over 10 bases. CDR1 MGHRA and CDR2 YSYEKL come from the germline V gene. The CDR3 loop spans 17 amino acids. The junction had 9 bases not matched to a gene; V was cut back by 0 bases and J by 8 bases. The CDR3 sequence: CASSQDIGGTGVEKLFF. In nucleotides, the CDR3 is TGCGCCAGCAGCCAAGATATCGGCGGGACAGGGGTGGAAAAACTGTTTTTT.

The V and J genes are TRBV5-1 and TRBJ2-4, with TRBD2 identical over 12 bases. V gave up 4 bases and J gave up 0 bases; unmatched junction bases: 5. This CDR3 is 17 amino acids long. CDR1 is SGHRS and CDR2 is YFSETQ in the germline V gene. This CDR3 reads CASSRTSGELAKNIQYF. The CDR3 DNA reads as TGCGCCAGCAGCCGGACTAGCGGGGAGCTAGCCAAAAACATTCAGTACTTC.

In this sample, this clone turned up a few times. This chain connects TRBV19 to TRBJ1-3, with 8 bases matching TRBD1. CDR3 length: 17 amino acids. CDR1 LNHDA and CDR2 SQIVND come from the germline V gene (reference sequence). V trimming: 2 bases; J trimming: 2 bases; junction bases outside the gene matches: 8. CDR3 nucleotide sequence: TGTGCCAGTAGTATAATCCTCAGGGGGCGAGCTGGAAACACCATATATTTT. Translated, it gives CASSIILRGRAGNTIYF. Together with reference TRBV19 and TRBJ1-3, the CDR3 gives the full variable domain: DGGITQSPKYLFRKEGQNVTLSCEQNLNHDAMYWYRQDPGQGLRLIYYSQIVNDFQKGDIAEGYSVSREKKESFPLTVTSAQKNPTAFYLCASSIILRGRAGNTIYFGEGSWLTVV.

The chain uses TRBV19 and TRBJ1-1; D unclear. Trimming stripped 5 bases from V and 2 bases from J, with 9 bases between. Germline loops: CDR1 LNHDA, CDR2 SQIVND (reference sequence). This CDR3 region has 13 residues. The chain's CDR3 is CASSVRGNTEAFF. In DNA form, the CDR3 reads TGTGCCAGTAGTGTTCGAGGAAACACTGAAGCTTTCTTT.

Notes on this clone: Relative to the germline gene, one junction end is altered; a read error may explain this. The chain uses TRBV2 and TRBJ1-1; D call uncertain. The CDR3 contains 12 residues. CDR1 is SNHLY and CDR2 is FYNNEI in the germline V gene. The CDR3 is CASSYRPSPVLF. CDR3 nucleotides: TGTGCCAGCAGTTACCGGCCATCCCCTGTCTTGTTT.

The chain has TRBV6-8 and TRBJ1-1, with D unclear. CDR1 is MNHGY, CDR2 SAAAGT, per germline. The germline V and J ends were trimmed by 6 bases and 1 base, with 12 bases remaining between them. CDR3 length: 14 amino acids. For the CDR3, the DNA is TGTGCCAGCAGCCGCCGAGTTGGGAACACTGAAGCTTTCTTT. Translated, it gives CASSRRVGNTEAFF.

The table lists this clone with a few counts. The chain is built from TRBV6-8 and TRBJ2-1; D possibly corresponds to TRBD2 (6 bases). V gave up 5 bases and J gave up 9 bases, with 20 bases separating them. CDR3 length: 15 residues. Germline values: CDR1 MNHGY, CDR2 SAAAGT. Written as DNA, the CDR3 is TGTGCCAGCAGTCCCCCCTCGGGAGACATCAGTGAGCAGTTCTTC. It yields the protein CASSPPSGDISEQFF.

In its sample, this clone ranks as medium-sized. The chain combines TRBV9 with TRBJ1-4; D gene ambiguous. Germline CDR1 is SGDLS and CDR2 is YYNGEE. V was clipped by 3 bases and J by 5 bases, with 11 bases between them. The CDR3 has 14 residues. Here the CDR3 reads CASSAPGENEKLFF. The CDR3 DNA follows: TGTGCCAGCAGCGCCCCGGGAGAGAATGAAAAACTGTTTTTT.

The genes are TRBV12-5 and TRBJ2-6, with no clear D. Germline CDR1 and CDR2: LGHNT and FRNRAP. The CDR3 is 14 amino acids. The CDR3 DNA sequence: TGTGCCAGCACAACTTCGTCTGGGGCCAACGTCCTGACTTTC. Its translation is CASTTSSGANVLTF. Full variable domain (rest looked up from reference TRBV12-5 and TRBJ2-6): DARVTQTPRHKVTEMGQEVTMRCQPILGHNTVFWYRQTMMQGLELLAYFRNRAPLDDSGMPKDRFSAEMPDATLATLKIQPSEPRDSAVYFCASTTSSGANVLTFGAGSRLTVL.

This clone showed up just a few times. CDR3 nucleotides: TGTGCCAGCAGCCATGAATCCTACGAGCAGTACTTC. Residues: CASSHESYEQYF. The chain links TRBV6-8 to TRBJ2-7; no firm D call. The CDR3 spans 12 residues. CDR1 is MNHGY and CDR2 is SAAAGT in the germline V gene. Trimming took 6 bases from V and 1 from J, leaving 7 bases between them.

The J gene is TRBJ2-1, the V gene TRBV28; 9 bases agree with TRBD2. The CDR3 has 18 residues. Germline V gene data show CDR1 as MDHEN and CDR2 as SYDVKM. With 0 bases clipped from V and 9 bases from J, the junction kept 15 bases outside the gene matches. The CDR3 region is CASSLWGVIAGVTPEQFF. In DNA, the CDR3 is TGTGCCAGCAGTTTATGGGGGGTAATAGCGGGAGTAACGCCTGAGCAGTTCTTC.

V usage is TRBV6-8 and J usage is TRBJ1-2, with 9 nucleotides matching TRBD1. J was trimmed by 0 bases and V by 7 bases; bases with no gene match: 6. The CDR3 is made up of 15 amino acids. Germline V gene data show CDR1 as MNHGY and CDR2 as SAAAGT. The CDR3 is CASTHRGLANYGYTF. The CDR3 bases are TGTGCCAGCACCCACAGGGGGCTAGCTAACTATGGCTACACCTTC.

The chain combines TRBV6-8 with TRBJ2-7, with 11 positions matching TRBD2. V was clipped by 0 bases and J by 3 bases; unmatched bases: 10. Germline V gene lookup returns CDR1 MNHGY and CDR2 SAAAGT. The CDR3 runs 18 residues. The CDR3 spells CASSYSSLGLAVLYEQYF. DNA of the CDR3: TGTGCCAGCAGTTACTCCTCGCTGGGACTAGCGGTACTCTACGAGCAGTACTTC.

J is TRBJ2-5 and V is TRBV11-3, with 7 bases fitting TRBD2. Germline V CDR1 and CDR2: SGHNT, YENEEA. This CDR3 has 16 amino acids. Losses at the gene ends were 5 bases for V and 2 bases for J; bases not matched to a gene: 11. CDR3 DNA: TGTGCCAGCAGCCCTAGAGGGAGGGGCGCTCAAGAGACCCAGTACTTC. Translation gives CASSPRGRGAQETQYF.

This chain joins TRBV11-3 and TRBJ2-7; 8 bases line up with TRBD1. Germline CDR1 is SGHNT and CDR2 is YENEEA. The CDR3 runs 15 residues. With 2 bases clipped from V and 2 bases from J, the junction kept 5 bases outside the gene matches. CDR3 in amino acids: CASSLIGTGTYEQYF. The CDR3 DNA reads TGTGCCAGCAGCTTAATCGGGACAGGTACCTACGAGCAGTACTTC.

This clone is judged medium-sized. The rearrangement joins TRBV4-1 to TRBJ2-4, with 13 bases aligning to TRBD2. Trimming cost V 0 bases and J 3 bases; bases outside gene matches: 5. Germline CDR1 MGHRA, CDR2 YSYEKL. The CDR3 is made up of 18 amino acids. CDR3 protein: CASSQDRLAGGSKNIQYF. The CDR3, as DNA: TGCGCCAGCAGCCAAGATCGACTAGCGGGAGGCAGCAAAAACATTCAGTACTTC.